These 15 T cell receptor beta chains share one sample of origin, sequenced in a study of T cell repertoires in cytomegalovirus infection. These TCRs' antigens remain unknown. MiXCR was run by TCRdb on the reads, yielding one entry per CDR3 protein. The data show hundreds of thousands of distinct CDR3 sequences, around a third seen once. The source was cultured CD8+ T cells from PBMCs, collected from culture after CMV antigen stimulation. The receptors were gathered from a human donor in good health (CMV status not recorded). Some clones in this sample may be carry-over from other donors' samples.

In this sample, this clonotype turned up a few times. The chain couples TRBV6-4 to TRBJ2-1; D remains ambiguous. CDR1 and CDR2 (germline): MRHNA, SNTAGT. Trimming shortened V by 2 bases and J by 10 bases, and 12 bases separated the two germline ends. The CDR3 runs 13 residues. CDR3 sequence reads: CASSDGPQREQFF. Written as DNA, the CDR3 is TGTGCCAGCAGTGACGGTCCTCAAAGAGAGCAGTTCTTC.

The chain joins TRBV9 to TRBJ2-1; the D gene is possibly TRBD2 (5 bases). The CDR3 loop spans 14 amino acids. CDR1 is SGDLS, CDR2 YYNGEE, per germline. The V end was cut by 4 bases, the J end by 4 bases, with 12 bases between. The CDR3 here is CASSPGEWYNEQFF. The DNA of the CDR3 is TGTGCCAGCAGCCCCGGGGAGTGGTACAATGAGCAGTTCTTC. Variable domain in full (rest from reference TRBV9 and TRBJ2-1): DSGVTQTPKHLITATGQRVTLRCSPRSGDLSVYWYQQSLDQGLQFLIQYYNGEERAKGNILERFSAQQFPDLHSELNLSSLELGDSALYFCASSPGEWYNEQFFGPGTRLTVL.

The chain couples TRBV6-2 or TRBV6-3 to TRBJ1-1, with D possibly TRBD1 on 6 matching bases. CDR3 length: 14 amino acids. The V end lost 5 bases, the J end lost 4 bases, and 14 bases lay between the germline ends. The germline V gene encodes CDR1 MNHEY and CDR2 SVGEGT. Here the CDR3 reads CASSESGQPTEAFF. The CDR3 DNA reads TGTGCCAGCAGTGAATCAGGACAGCCCACTGAAGCTTTCTTT.

The chain has TRBV12-3 or TRBV12-4 and TRBJ2-4, with 7 bases identical to TRBD1. This CDR3 has 16 amino acids. The V segment lost 5 bases and the J segment 0 bases; nucleotides outside the gene matches: 7. Here the CDR3 DNA reads TGTGCCAGCAGTCTTGACAGGGATTTAGCCAAAAACATTCAGTACTTC. Encoded protein: CASSLDRDLAKNIQYF.

The chain recombines TRBV9 with TRBJ1-1; D not resolved. In germline, CDR1 is SGDLS, CDR2 YYNGEE. This CDR3 comprises 15 residues. The germline V and J ends were trimmed by 3 bases and 2 bases, with 14 bases remaining between them. The CDR3 here is CASSAFVGFNTEAFF. CDR3 DNA sequence: TGTGCCAGCAGCGCCTTCGTGGGGTTCAACACTGAAGCTTTCTTT.

This clonotype was seen many times. The chain combines TRBV7-6 with TRBJ2-6; a possible D gene is TRBD1 (6 bases). Germline V gives CDR1 SGHVS, CDR2 FNYEAQ. The CDR3 has 18 residues. Trimming cost V 3 bases and J 0 bases, with 15 bases left between them. CDR3 coding DNA: TGTGCCAGCAGCTTTCGGGACAACGACTACTCTGGGGCCAACGTCCTGACTTTC. Its protein is CASSFRDNDYSGANVLTF.

The table lists this clonotype with a few counts. V and J are TRBV15 and TRBJ2-4, with 7 nucleotides matching TRBD1. J lost 8 bases, V lost 1 base, and 11 bases had no gene match. There are 16 residues in the CDR3. Germline CDR1 reads LNHNV; CDR2 reads YYDKDF (reference sequence). The CDR3 reads CATSRGVDRVGDIQYF. The DNA for the CDR3 is TGTGCCACCAGCAGAGGCGTAGACAGGGTGGGAGACATTCAGTACTTC. The full variable domain, in which reference TRBV15 and TRBJ2-4 provide the parts outside the CDR3, is DAMVIQNPRYQVTQFGKPVTLSCSQTLNHNVMYWYQQKSSQAPKLLFHYYDKDFNNEADTPDNFQSRRPNTSFCFLDIRSPGLGDTAMYLCATSRGVDRVGDIQYFGAGTRLSVL.

The chain is built from TRBV20-1 and TRBJ2-1; TRBD1 is a possible D gene (5 bases). Germline V lookup: CDR1 DFQATT, CDR2 SNEGSKA (reference sequence). The CDR3 is 13 amino acids. The V end lost 6 bases, the J end lost 0 bases, and 9 bases lay between the germline ends. The CDR3 DNA follows: TGCAGTGCCGTAAGGGGCTCCTACAATGAGCAGTTCTTC. Translated: CSAVRGSYNEQFF.

The V call is TRBV28, the J call TRBJ2-2, with 10 bases lining up with TRBD1. CDR1 MDHEN and CDR2 SYDVKM come from the germline V gene. The V segment lost 8 bases and the J segment 4 bases; nucleotides outside the gene matches: 10. This CDR3 comprises 16 residues. CDR3 in amino acids: CASRSRQGAGTGELFF. In nucleotides, the CDR3 is TGTGCCAGCCGATCCCGACAGGGGGCGGGCACCGGGGAGCTGTTTTTT.

As regards this clonotype: A much larger clone differs by one base, so this may be a read error. The rearrangement joins TRBV28 to TRBJ2-7; D call uncertain. Per germline, CDR1 MDHEN and CDR2 SYDVKM. With 6 bases removed from V and 3 bases from J, the gap between germline ends came to 3 bases. The CDR3 has 10 residues. CDR3 residues: CASSRYEQYF. CDR3 DNA: TGTGCCAGCAGCCGCTACGAGCAGTACTTC.

This clonotype was counted only a few times. V gene TRBV7-6 combines with J gene TRBJ1-4; D remains ambiguous. Germline V gene sequence: CDR1 SGHVS, CDR2 FNYEAQ. With 5 bases removed from V and 7 bases from J, the gap between germline ends came to 14 bases. The CDR3 has 14 amino acids. This CDR3 reads CASSPRRAFEKLFF. Written as DNA, the CDR3 is TGTGCCAGCAGCCCCCGGAGGGCTTTTGAAAAACTGTTTTTT.

The gene calls are TRBV6-6 and TRBJ2-7, with D possibly TRBD1 on 6 matching bases. V lost 4 bases, J lost 3 bases, and 16 bases lay in between. This CDR3 has 15 residues. The germline V gene has CDR1 MNHNY and CDR2 SVGAGI (reference sequence). This CDR3 reads CASSSFNPQGYEQYF. The CDR3 bases are TGTGCCAGCAGTTCCTTCAACCCACAGGGCTACGAGCAGTACTTC.

The V gene is TRBV19, the J gene TRBJ1-5; D unclear. Germline CDR1 reads LNHDA; CDR2 reads SQIVND (reference sequence). This CDR3 has 15 residues. The V end lost 7 bases, the J end lost 0 bases, and 13 bases lay between the germline ends. The CDR3 DNA follows: TGTGCCAGTAACCCGTCAGTTTATAGCAATCAGCCCCAGCATTTT. It codes for CASNPSVYSNQPQHF. The entire variable domain, with the rest obtained from reference TRBV19 and TRBJ1-5, is as follows: DGGITQSPKYLFRKEGQNVTLSCEQNLNHDAMYWYRQDPGQGLRLIYYSQIVNDFQKGDIAEGYSVSREKKESFPLTVTSAQKNPTAFYLCASNPSVYSNQPQHFGDGTRLSIL.

This chain joins TRBV7-9 and TRBJ2-7; TRBD1 might be the D (6 bases). The germline V gene has CDR1 SEHNR and CDR2 FQNEAQ (reference sequence). Trimming removed 1 base from V and 4 bases from J, with 26 bases in between. This CDR3 is built from 19 residues. The CDR3 DNA is TGTGCCAGCAGCTTAGTAGTGGGAGAGGCAGGGGAATTTCTTTACGAGCAGTACTTC. This gives the protein CASSLVVGEAGEFLYEQYF.

CDR3 nucleotide sequence: TGTGCCAGCAGCTTGGAAGGGTTCCTTGCAACTAATGAAAAACTGTTTTTT. It encodes CASSLEGFLATNEKLFF. The chain has TRBV5-8 and TRBJ1-4; D is unclear. The V gene's germline CDR1 is SGHTS and CDR2 YDEGEE. The CDR3 covers 17 residues. Between the trimmed V and J ends, which lost 0 bases and 0 bases, there was a span of 12 bases.